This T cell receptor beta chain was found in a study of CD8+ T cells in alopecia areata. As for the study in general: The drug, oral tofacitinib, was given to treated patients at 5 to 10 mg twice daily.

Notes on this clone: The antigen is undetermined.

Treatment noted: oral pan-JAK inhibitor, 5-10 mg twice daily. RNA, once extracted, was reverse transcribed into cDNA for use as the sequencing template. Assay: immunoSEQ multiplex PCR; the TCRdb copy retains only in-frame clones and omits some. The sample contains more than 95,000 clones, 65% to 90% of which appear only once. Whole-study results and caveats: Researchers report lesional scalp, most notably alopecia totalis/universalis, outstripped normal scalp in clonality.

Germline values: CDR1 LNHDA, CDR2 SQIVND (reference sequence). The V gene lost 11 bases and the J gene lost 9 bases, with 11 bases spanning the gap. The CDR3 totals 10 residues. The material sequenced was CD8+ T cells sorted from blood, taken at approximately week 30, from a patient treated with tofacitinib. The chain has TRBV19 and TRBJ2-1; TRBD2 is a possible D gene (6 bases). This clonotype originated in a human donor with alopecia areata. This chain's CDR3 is CAQGLFEQFF. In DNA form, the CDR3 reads TGTGCCCAGGGACTTTTTGAGCAGTTCTTC.